One and the same sample provided the 28 T cell receptor beta chains below, sequenced in a study of blood T cell repertoires in COVID-19. Here immunoSEQ multiplex PCR was the method, and the copy in TCRdb shows in-frame clones only, minus some. The sample lists over 100,000 clones; about 85% were seen once. The sequencing sample was made of peripheral blood. All receptors come from a woman in her forties or fifties with COVID-19, enrolled during active disease.

The chain carries TRBV28 and TRBJ2-2; a possible D gene is TRBD2 (5 bases). The CDR3 contains 15 residues. The V gene's germline CDR1 is MDHEN and CDR2 SYDVKM. V lost 5 bases, J lost 4 bases, and 14 bases lay in between. The CDR3 DNA reads TGTGCCAGCAGTGGCCATCCCGGGGTCACCGGGGAGCTGTTTTTT. Amino acid sequence: CASSGHPGVTGELFF.

CDR3 sequence (DNA): TGTGCCAGCAGTTACTCCGACACCTCTTTAGCCAACGTCCTGACTTTC. Protein: CASSYSDTSLANVLTF. The chain links TRBV6-5 to TRBJ2-6; D unclear. The V gene's germline CDR1 is MNHEY and CDR2 SVGAGI. V was shortened by 0 bases and J by 7 bases, with 13 bases between the two germline ends. The CDR3 sequence is 16 residues long.

The chain joins TRBV9 to TRBJ2-2; TRBD2 matches at 9 bases. Germline V gene sequence: CDR1 SGDLS, CDR2 YYNGEE. The CDR3 covers 17 residues. V lost 3 bases and J lost 6; bases outside the gene matches: 12. The CDR3 DNA reads TGTGCCAGCAGCGAAGGGGGGACTAGCTGGCAAGCCGGGGAGCTGTTTTTT. Residues: CASSEGGTSWQAGELFF. The entire variable domain, with the rest obtained from reference TRBV9 and TRBJ2-2, is as follows: DSGVTQTPKHLITATGQRVTLRCSPRSGDLSVYWYQQSLDQGLQFLIQYYNGEERAKGNILERFSAQQFPDLHSELNLSSLELGDSALYFCASSEGGTSWQAGELFFGEGSRLTVL.

The chain carries TRBV3-1 (or the pseudogene TRBV3-2) and TRBJ2-2; D unresolved. CDR3 size: 14 residues. CDR1 LGHDT and CDR2 YNNKEL come from the germline V gene (reference sequence). The V and J ends lost 6 bases and 5 bases respectively, with 13 bases between them. The DNA of the CDR3 is TGTGCCAGCAGTCCCCTTACTAATACCGGGGAGCTGTTTTTT. Translating gives CASSPLTNTGELFF.

The V gene is TRBV7-2, the J gene TRBJ2-3; D is possibly TRBD2 (6 bases). CDR1 is SGHTA and CDR2 is FQGNSA in the germline V gene. Trimming pared 4 bases from V and 2 bases from J, leaving 13 bases between. The CDR3 has 15 residues. The CDR3 loop is CASSSRDFYTDTQYF. CDR3 nucleotide sequence: TGTGCCAGCAGCTCCCGGGACTTCTACACAGATACGCAGTATTTT.

The chain carries TRBV4-3 and TRBJ2-7; maybe TRBD1 (6 bases). Trimming took 5 bases from V and 2 from J, leaving 16 bases between them. This CDR3 has 15 residues. Germline V gene lookup returns CDR1 LGHNA and CDR2 YSLEER. CDR3 sequence: CASSSRGAGAYEQYF. The DNA of the CDR3 is TGCGCCAGCAGCTCGAGAGGAGCAGGGGCCTACGAGCAGTACTTC.

This chain links TRBV16 with TRBJ2-7; 9 bases agree with TRBD1. This CDR3 comprises 14 residues. Germline loops: CDR1 KGHSY, CDR2 FQNENV. The junction had 3 bases not matched to a gene; V was cut back by 3 bases and J by 3 bases. CDR3 DNA: TGTGCCAGCAGCCAGGGGGACAGGGTCTACGAGCAGTACTTC. This gives the protein CASSQGDRVYEQYF.

This sequence joins TRBV7-3 and TRBJ2-2; TRBD2 agrees at 10 bases. Germline V gene data show CDR1 as SGHTA and CDR2 as FQGTGA. The CDR3 length is 16 residues. V trimming: 2 bases; J trimming: 3 bases; junction bases outside the gene matches: 3. The CDR3 region has the DNA TGTGCCAGCAGCTTAGGAGCGGGGGGGCACACCGGGGAGCTGTTTTTT. It codes for CASSLGAGGHTGELFF.

V usage is TRBV5-1 and J usage is TRBJ2-2; D remains unclear. The CDR3 runs to 15 residues. V was clipped by 0 bases and J by 4 bases, with 10 bases between them. Germline CDR1 and CDR2: SGHRS and YFSETQ. The CDR3 bases are TGCGCCAGCAGCTTGGTAGAAGATAGCACCGGGGAGCTGTTTTTT. Its translation: CASSLVEDSTGELFF.

About this clone: One junction end disagrees with the germline gene, perhaps due to a read error. This rearrangement joins TRBV5-4 to TRBJ2-5; 8 positions agree with TRBD2. Germline CDR1 SGHNT, CDR2 YYREEE (reference sequence). The CDR3 length is 16 residues. The chain's CDR3 is CASSLSSGGRQGTQYF. In DNA, the CDR3 is TGTGCCAGCAGCTTGAGCAGCGGGGGAAGGCAAGGGACCCAGTACTTC.

CDR3 sequence (DNA): TGTGCCACCAAAGGGGACAGGGTTGACAATGAGCAGTTCTTC. Its protein is CATKGDRVDNEQFF. The rearrangement uses TRBV15 and TRBJ2-1; 9 bases are shared with TRBD1. The junction had 6 bases not matched to a gene; V was cut back by 7 bases and J by 5 bases. CDR1 LNHNV and CDR2 YYDKDF come from the germline V gene (reference sequence). CDR3 length: 14 amino acids.

The chain joins TRBV28 to TRBJ1-1; the match to TRBD1 covers 7 bases. The CDR3 is made up of 15 amino acids. The V and J ends lost 4 bases and 1 base, in that order; junction bases with no gene match: 6. The germline V gene has CDR1 MDHEN and CDR2 SYDVKM. Written as DNA, the CDR3 is TGTGCCAGCAGTTCAATGGGGACAGCGAACACTGAAGCTTTCTTT. This sequence encodes CASSSMGTANTEAFF.

The rearrangement uses TRBV5-1 and TRBJ2-3, with D perhaps TRBD2 (5 bases). CDR1 is SGHRS, CDR2 YFSETQ, per germline. The CDR3 consists of 15 residues. Deletions cut 4 bases from V and 4 bases from J, with 16 bases between. CDR3 loop: CASSAGITFSDTQYF. For the CDR3, the DNA is TGCGCCAGCAGCGCCGGGATTACGTTCTCAGATACGCAGTATTTT.

The rearrangement uses TRBV5-8 and TRBJ2-2; TRBD2 is a possible D gene (5 bases). Trimming removed 1 base at V and 6 bases at J, with 16 bases between. The CDR3 extends over 16 amino acids. The germline gives CDR1 SGHTS, CDR2 YDEGEE. The CDR3: CASSLYLLGRAGELFF. The CDR3, as DNA: TGTGCCAGCAGCTTGTATTTGTTGGGGAGAGCCGGGGAGCTGTTTTTT.

The genes are TRBV27 and TRBJ2-1, with 8 bases aligning to TRBD1. The CDR3 is 15 residues long. CDR1 MNHEY and CDR2 SMNVEV come from the germline V gene (reference sequence). The V and J ends lost 2 bases and 6 bases, in that order; junction bases with no gene match: 6. Here the CDR3 reads CASSLRQGAINEQFF. The CDR3 DNA follows: TGTGCCAGCAGTTTACGTCAGGGGGCCATCAATGAGCAGTTCTTC.

The chain combines TRBV11-2 with TRBJ2-3, with TRBD2 identical over 7 bases. The germline gives CDR1 SGHAT, CDR2 FQNNGV. Losses at the gene ends were 1 base for V and 3 bases for J; bases not matched to a gene: 10. There are 17 residues in the CDR3. In nucleotides, the CDR3 is TGTGCCAGCAGCTTAGGGGCTAGCGTCGGGGGGACAGATACGCAGTATTTT. The encoded protein is CASSLGASVGGTDTQYF.

Of note for this clone: This CDR3 is also generated by other DNA sequences in the sample. The chain combines TRBV6-5 with TRBJ2-7, with 8 bases that match TRBD1. This CDR3 region has 15 residues. Germline V CDR1 and CDR2: MNHEY, SVGAGI. Trimming cost V 2 bases and J 1 base; bases outside gene matches: 4. The CDR3 loop reads CASSYGTGPSYEQYF. The CDR3, as DNA: TGTGCCAGCAGTTACGGGACAGGCCCTTCCTACGAGCAGTACTTC.

This clone appeared once. This rearrangement joins TRBV6-4 to TRBJ2-1; TRBD1 is a possible D gene (5 bases). In germline, CDR1 is MRHNA, CDR2 SNTAGT. Trimming left V 0 bases short and J 6 bases short, with 9 bases between. This CDR3 has 14 residues. The CDR3 sequence: CASSDSSRGNEQFF. In nucleotides, the CDR3 is TGTGCCAGCAGTGACTCGAGTAGGGGCAATGAGCAGTTCTTC.

The V gene is TRBV25-1, the J gene TRBJ2-5; 10 bases fit TRBD1. The CDR3 extends over 17 amino acids. CDR1 and CDR2 from the germline V gene are MGHDK and SYGVNS. Trimming cost V 2 bases and J 5 bases; bases outside gene matches: 11. Here the CDR3 DNA reads TGTGCCAGCAGTGAACCCCTCAGACAGGGGGCTGCGGAGACCCAGTACTTC. It is translated as CASSEPLRQGAAETQYF. Based on the CDR3 plus reference TRBV25-1 and TRBJ2-5, the full variable domain is EADIYQTPRYLVIGTGKKITLECSQTMGHDKMYWYQQDPGMELHLIHYSYGVNSTEKGDLSSESTVSRIRTEHFPLTLESARPSHTSQYLCASSEPLRQGAAETQYFGPGTRLLVL.

CDR3 residues: CASSLQQGAKTGELFF. CDR3 sequence (DNA): TGTGCCAGCTCACTACAACAGGGGGCAAAAACCGGGGAGCTGTTTTTT. The chain is built from TRBV18 and TRBJ2-2, with 9 bases aligning to TRBD1. The germline V gene has CDR1 KGHSH and CDR2 LQKENI. The CDR3 is 16 residues long. V shed 4 bases and J 5 bases; nucleotides not matched to a gene: 8.

The chain has TRBV29-1 and TRBJ1-2; 8 nucleotides agree with TRBD1. V lost 7 bases and J lost 7; bases outside the gene matches: 8. CDR3 length: 12 residues. Per the germline V gene, CDR1 is SQVTM and CDR2 is ANQGSEA. The CDR3 spells CSDLRGRFGYTF. Here the CDR3 DNA reads TGCAGCGATCTCAGGGGGCGTTTTGGCTACACCTTC.

The V gene is TRBV27, the J gene TRBJ1-1; weak D call: TRBD1 (6 bases). CDR1 is MNHEY and CDR2 is SMNVEV in the germline V gene (reference sequence). The CDR3 totals 15 residues. The germline V and J ends were trimmed by 1 base and 5 bases, with 14 bases remaining between them. As DNA, the CDR3 is TGTGCCAGCAGTTTATTCCGACTTAGGGGGACTGAAGCTTTCTTT. Translation: CASSLFRLRGTEAFF.

The gene calls are TRBV30 and TRBJ1-6, with 10 bases that match TRBD1. Germline V gene sequence: CDR1 GTSNPN, CDR2 SVGIG (reference sequence). The CDR3 is made up of 12 amino acids. V trimming: 4 bases; J trimming: 10 bases; junction bases outside the gene matches: 1. DNA for the CDR3: TGTGCCTGGAAGGGACAGGGGTCACCCCTCCACTTT. It specifies CAWKGQGSPLHF.

This chain connects TRBV27 to TRBJ1-6; 10 bases match TRBD1. This CDR3 comprises 14 residues. The trim removed 7 bases at V and 6 bases at J, leaving 3 bases unmatched. Germline-derived CDR1 and CDR2 are MNHEY and SMNVEV (reference sequence). In DNA form, the CDR3 reads TGTGCCAGCAAGGGACAGGGGTTTAATTCACCCCTCCACTTT. Translated, it gives CASKGQGFNSPLHF.

This clone was seen more than once but under ten times. V is TRBV5-1 and J is TRBJ2-7, with a weak D call TRBD1 (6 bases). The CDR3 covers 15 residues. V was pared by 0 bases and J by 7 bases, with 17 bases between. CDR1 is SGHRS and CDR2 is YFSETQ in the germline V gene. CDR3 nucleotides: TGCGCCAGCAGCTTGGGCCGGAGCACCCAGGGGGAGCAGTACTTC. This encodes CASSLGRSTQGEQYF.

This clone was recorded once. The chain has TRBV9 and TRBJ2-1; 11 nucleotides line up with TRBD2. The CDR3 extends over 16 amino acids. Germline CDR1 and CDR2: SGDLS and YYNGEE. V lost 3 bases, J lost 8 bases, and 10 bases stayed unmatched. The CDR3: CASSALTSGMIDEQFF. CDR3 coding DNA: TGTGCCAGCAGCGCCTTGACTAGCGGGATGATCGATGAGCAGTTCTTC.

This chain links TRBV7-6 with TRBJ1-4, with D possibly being TRBD1 (5 bases). CDR1 and CDR2 from the germline V gene are SGHVS and FNYEAQ. The V end lost 1 base, the J end lost 3 bases, and 12 bases lay between the germline ends. The CDR3 length is 16 residues. For the CDR3, the DNA is TGTGCCAGCAGCTTAGGGCTTGACAGCTCTAATGAAAAACTGTTTTTT. It encodes CASSLGLDSSNEKLFF.

The rearrangement links TRBV10-3 to TRBJ1-1; D is uncertain. V lost 6 bases and J 0 bases, leaving 17 bases between the germline ends. The CDR3 has 16 amino acids. Germline loops: CDR1 ENHRY, CDR2 SYGVKD. The CDR3 DNA is TGTGCCATCAGGGGAGGGCGGGGTCTGATGAACACTGAAGCTTTCTTT. It translates to CAIRGGRGLMNTEAFF.